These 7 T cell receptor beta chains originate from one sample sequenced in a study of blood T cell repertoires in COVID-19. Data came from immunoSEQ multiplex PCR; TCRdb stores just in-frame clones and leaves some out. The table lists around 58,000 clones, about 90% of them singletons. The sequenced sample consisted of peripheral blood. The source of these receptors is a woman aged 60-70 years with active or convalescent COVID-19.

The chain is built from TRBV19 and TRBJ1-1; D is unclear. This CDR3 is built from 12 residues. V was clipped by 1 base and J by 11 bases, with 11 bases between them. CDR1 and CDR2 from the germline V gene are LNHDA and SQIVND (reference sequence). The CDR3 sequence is CASSIVPSEAFF. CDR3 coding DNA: TGTGCCAGTAGTATAGTCCCGTCCGAGGCTTTCTTT.

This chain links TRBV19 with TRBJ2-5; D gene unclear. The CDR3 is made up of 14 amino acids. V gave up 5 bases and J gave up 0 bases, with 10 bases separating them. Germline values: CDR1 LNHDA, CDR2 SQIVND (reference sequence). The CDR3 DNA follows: TGTGCCAGTAGTGAGATCGTGTACCAAGAGACCCAGTACTTC. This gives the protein CASSEIVYQETQYF.

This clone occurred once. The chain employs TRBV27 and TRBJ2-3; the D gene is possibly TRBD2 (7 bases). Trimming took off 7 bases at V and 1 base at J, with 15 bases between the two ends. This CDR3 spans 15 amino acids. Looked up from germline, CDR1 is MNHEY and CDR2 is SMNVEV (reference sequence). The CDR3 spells CASTPWEGGTDTQYF. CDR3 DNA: TGTGCCAGCACCCCGTGGGAGGGGGGCACAGATACGCAGTATTTT.

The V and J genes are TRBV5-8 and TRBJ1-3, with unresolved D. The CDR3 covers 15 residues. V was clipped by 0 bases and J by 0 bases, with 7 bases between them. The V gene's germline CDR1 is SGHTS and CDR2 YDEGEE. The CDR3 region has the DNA TGTGCCAGCAGCTTGGGTACGCGCTCTGGAAACACCATATATTTT. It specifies CASSLGTRSGNTIYF. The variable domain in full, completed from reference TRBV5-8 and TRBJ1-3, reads EAGVTQSPTHLIKTRGQQATLRCSPISGHTSVYWYQQALGLGLQFLLWYDEGEERNRGNFPPRFSGRQFPNYSSELNVNALELEDSALYLCASSLGTRSGNTIYFGEGSWLTVV.

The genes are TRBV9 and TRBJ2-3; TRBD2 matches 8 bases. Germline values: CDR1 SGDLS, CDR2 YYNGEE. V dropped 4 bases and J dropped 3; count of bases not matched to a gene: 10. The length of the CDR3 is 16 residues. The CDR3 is CASSSRVAGLTDTQYF. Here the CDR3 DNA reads TGTGCCAGCAGCTCCCGAGTAGCGGGGCTAACAGATACGCAGTATTTT.

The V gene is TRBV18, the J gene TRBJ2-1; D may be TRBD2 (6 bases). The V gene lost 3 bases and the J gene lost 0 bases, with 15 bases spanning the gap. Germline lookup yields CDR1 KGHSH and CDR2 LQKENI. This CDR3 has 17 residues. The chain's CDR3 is CASSPLLAASSYNEQFF. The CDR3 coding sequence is TGTGCCAGCTCACCCCTATTAGCGGCCAGCTCCTACAATGAGCAGTTCTTC. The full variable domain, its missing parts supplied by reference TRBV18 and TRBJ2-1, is NAGVMQNPRHLVRRRGQEARLRCSPMKGHSHVYWYRQLPEEGLKFMVYLQKENIIDESGMPKERFSAEFPKEGPSILRIQQVVRGDSAAYFCASSPLLAASSYNEQFFGPGTRLTVL.

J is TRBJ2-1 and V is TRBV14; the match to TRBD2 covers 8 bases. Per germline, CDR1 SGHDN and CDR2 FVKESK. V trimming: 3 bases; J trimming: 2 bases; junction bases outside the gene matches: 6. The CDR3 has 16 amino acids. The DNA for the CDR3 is TGTGCCAGCAGCCATCTCGGGGGGGGCCCCTACAATGAGCAGTTCTTC. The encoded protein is CASSHLGGGPYNEQFF.